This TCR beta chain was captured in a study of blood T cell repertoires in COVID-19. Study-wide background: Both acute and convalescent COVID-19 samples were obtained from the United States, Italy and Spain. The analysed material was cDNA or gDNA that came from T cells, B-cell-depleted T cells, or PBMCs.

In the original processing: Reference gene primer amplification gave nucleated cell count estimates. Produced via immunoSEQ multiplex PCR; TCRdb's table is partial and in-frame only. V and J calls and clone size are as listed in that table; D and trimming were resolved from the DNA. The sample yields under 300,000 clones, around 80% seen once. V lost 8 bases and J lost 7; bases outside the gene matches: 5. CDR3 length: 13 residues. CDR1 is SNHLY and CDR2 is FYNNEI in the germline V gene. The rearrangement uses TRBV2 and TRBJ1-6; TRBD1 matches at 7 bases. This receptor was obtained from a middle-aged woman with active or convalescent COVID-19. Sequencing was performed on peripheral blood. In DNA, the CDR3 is TGTGCCAGCCGGGGGACAGTAAATTCACCCCTCCACTTT. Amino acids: CASRGTVNSPLHF.